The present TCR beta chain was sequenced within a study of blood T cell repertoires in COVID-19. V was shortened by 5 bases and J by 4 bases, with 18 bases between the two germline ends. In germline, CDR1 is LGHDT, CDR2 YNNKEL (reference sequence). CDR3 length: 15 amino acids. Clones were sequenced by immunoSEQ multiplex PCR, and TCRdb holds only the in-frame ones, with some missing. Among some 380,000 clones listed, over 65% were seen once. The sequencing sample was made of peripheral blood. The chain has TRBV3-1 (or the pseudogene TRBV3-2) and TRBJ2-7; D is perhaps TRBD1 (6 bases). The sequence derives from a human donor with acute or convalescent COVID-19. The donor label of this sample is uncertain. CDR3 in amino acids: CASSSTTGLGYEQYF. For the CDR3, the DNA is TGTGCCAGCAGCTCAACTACAGGGCTTGGTTACGAGCAGTACTTC.